This T cell receptor (beta chain) was sequenced in a study of human T cells and chemical hapten exposure. For the study at large: Chiefly female patients presented with alopecia areata, totalis or universalis.

The germline gives CDR1 MNHEY, CDR2 SMNVEV (reference sequence). The CDR3 runs to 16 residues. V dropped 5 bases and J dropped 3; count of bases not matched to a gene: 7. Study-wide points: Expanded TCRs were compared with controls, and the expanded TCRs formed significantly more large CDR3 similarity clusters.

This clonotype was recorded at least ten times. Its antigen is not known. Time point here: pre-sensitization, week 0. The treatment denotes: therapeutic diphenylcyclopropenone sensitization with weekly scalp DPC. From the RACE reads, TCRdb called clonotypes with MiXCR, one entry per CDR3 protein. The sample yields 95,000 to 150,000 distinct CDR3 sequences, roughly 14% seen once. This clonotype was obtained from a woman aged 18-35 years with alopecia areata. Some clones in this sample may be carry-over from other donors' samples. The V and J genes are TRBV27 and TRBJ1-6; 7 bases are shared with TRBD1. The material sequenced was whole blood, taken in connection with sensitization to the hapten diphenylcyclopropenone (DPC). CDR3 protein: CASSRRQGGYNSPLHF. The CDR3 DNA is TGTGCCAGCAGTCGGAGACAGGGAGGCTATAATTCACCCCTCCACTTT.